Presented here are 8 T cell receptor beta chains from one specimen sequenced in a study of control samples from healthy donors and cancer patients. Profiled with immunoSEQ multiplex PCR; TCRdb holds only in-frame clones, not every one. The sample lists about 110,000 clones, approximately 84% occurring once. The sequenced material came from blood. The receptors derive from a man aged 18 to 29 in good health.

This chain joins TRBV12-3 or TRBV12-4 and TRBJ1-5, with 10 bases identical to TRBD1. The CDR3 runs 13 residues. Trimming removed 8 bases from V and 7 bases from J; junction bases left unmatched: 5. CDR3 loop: CASGTGENQPQHF. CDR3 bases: TGTGCCAGCGGGACAGGGGAGAACCAGCCCCAGCATTTT.

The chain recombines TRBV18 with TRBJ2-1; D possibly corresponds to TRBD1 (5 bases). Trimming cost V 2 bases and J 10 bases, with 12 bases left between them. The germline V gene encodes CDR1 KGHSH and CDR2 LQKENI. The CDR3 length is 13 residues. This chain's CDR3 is CASSPRATDEQFF. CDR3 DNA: TGTGCCAGCTCACCAAGGGCGACAGACGAGCAGTTCTTC.

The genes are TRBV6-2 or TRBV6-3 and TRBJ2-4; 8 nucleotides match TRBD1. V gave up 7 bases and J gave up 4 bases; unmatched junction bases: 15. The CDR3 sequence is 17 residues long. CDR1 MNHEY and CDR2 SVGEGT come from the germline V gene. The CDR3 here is CASTPSWVWDRKNIQYF. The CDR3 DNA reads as TGTGCCAGCACCCCCTCCTGGGTCTGGGACAGGAAAAACATTCAGTACTTC.

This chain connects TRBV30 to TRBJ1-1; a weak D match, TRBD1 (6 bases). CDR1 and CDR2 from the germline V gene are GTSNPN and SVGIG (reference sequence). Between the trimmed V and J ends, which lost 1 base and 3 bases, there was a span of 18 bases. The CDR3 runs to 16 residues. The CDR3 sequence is CAWSAIGGALDTEAFF. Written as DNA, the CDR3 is TGTGCCTGGAGTGCGATAGGGGGGGCGCTGGACACTGAAGCTTTCTTT.

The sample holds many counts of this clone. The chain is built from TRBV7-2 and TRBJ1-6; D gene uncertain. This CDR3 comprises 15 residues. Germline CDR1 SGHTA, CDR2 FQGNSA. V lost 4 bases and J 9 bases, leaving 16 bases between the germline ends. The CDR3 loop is CASSSYNLRGSPLHF. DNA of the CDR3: TGTGCCAGCAGCTCCTACAATTTAAGAGGTTCACCCCTCCACTTT.

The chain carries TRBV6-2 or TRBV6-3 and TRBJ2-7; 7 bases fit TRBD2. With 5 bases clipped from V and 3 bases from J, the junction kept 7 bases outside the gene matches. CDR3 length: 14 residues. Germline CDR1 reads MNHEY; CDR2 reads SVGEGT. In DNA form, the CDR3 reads TGTGCCAGCAGTGGGAGGGCTAAGGTCTACGAGCAGTACTTC. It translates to CASSGRAKVYEQYF.

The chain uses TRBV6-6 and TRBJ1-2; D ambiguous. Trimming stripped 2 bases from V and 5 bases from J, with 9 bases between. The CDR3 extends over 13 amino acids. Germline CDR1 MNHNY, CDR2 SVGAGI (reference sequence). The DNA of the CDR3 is TGTGCCAGCAGTTACGAGGTCTCTTATGGCTACACCTTC. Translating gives CASSYEVSYGYTF.

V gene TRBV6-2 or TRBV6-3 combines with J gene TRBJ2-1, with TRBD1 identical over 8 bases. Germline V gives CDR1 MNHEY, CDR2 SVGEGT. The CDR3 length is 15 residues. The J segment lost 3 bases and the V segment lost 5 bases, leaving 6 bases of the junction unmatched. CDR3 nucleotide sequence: TGTGCCAGCAGTGCTCCGGGACAGGTCTACAATGAGCAGTTCTTC. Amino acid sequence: CASSAPGQVYNEQFF.